These T cell receptor beta chains were read from a single sample in a study of monozygotic twins with cystic fibrosis. Generated by immunoSEQ multiplex PCR, the TCRdb table keeps only in-frame clones and is missing some. The sample comprises 30,000 or so clones, roughly 97% of which are singletons, and 0.15% to 0.2% rests with the top ten. Sequencing input: blood. Source of these receptors: a girl aged 2-9 years with cystic fibrosis. CDR3s include the opening cysteine and the closing phenylalanine or tryptophan. The D gene is left open where the match is weak.

v_gene: TRBV15; d_gene: -; j_gene: TRBJ2-7; CDR3aa: CATSLDTTYEQYF; CDR3nt: TGTGCCACCAGCCTGGACACGACCTACGAGCAGTACTTC
v_gene: TRBV6-5; d_gene: TRBD1; j_gene: TRBJ2-3; CDR3aa: CASSYSTGSTDTQYF; CDR3nt: TGTGCCAGCAGTTACTCGACAGGGTCCACAGATACGCAGTATTTT
v_gene: TRBV7-9; d_gene: -; j_gene: TRBJ1-1; CDR3aa: CASSQTTGASGAFF; CDR3nt: TGTGCCAGCAGCCAAACGACCGGGGCATCGGGGGCTTTCTTT
v_gene: TRBV6-6; d_gene: -; j_gene: TRBJ2-7; CDR3aa: CASSYGVYEQYF; CDR3nt: TGTGCCAGCAGTTACGGGGTCTACGAGCAGTACTTC
v_gene: TRBV25-1; d_gene: -; j_gene: TRBJ1-2; CDR3aa: CASNPTGYDGYTF; CDR3nt: TGTGCCAGCAATCCAACAGGGTATGATGGCTACACCTTC
v_gene: TRBV5-1; d_gene: -; j_gene: TRBJ1-2; CDR3aa: CASHPGTGMGYTF; CDR3nt: TGCGCCAGCCACCCCGGGACGGGGATGGGCTACACCTTC
v_gene: TRBV15; d_gene: -; j_gene: TRBJ2-7; CDR3aa: CATSRDEGPYYEQYF; CDR3nt: TGTGCCACCAGCAGAGATGAAGGGCCCTACTACGAGCAGTACTTC
v_gene: TRBV6-5; d_gene: -; j_gene: TRBJ1-1; CDR3aa: CASSYSQFGTEAFF; CDR3nt: TGTGCCAGCAGTTACTCACAGTTTGGCACTGAAGCTTTCTTT
v_gene: TRBV4-1; d_gene: -; j_gene: TRBJ2-7; CDR3aa: CASSQEDRAPYEQYF; CDR3nt: TGCGCCAGCAGCCAAGAGGACAGAGCACCCTACGAGCAGTACTTC
v_gene: TRBV30; d_gene: -; j_gene: TRBJ1-1; CDR3aa: CAWNRQRLMNTEAFF; CDR3nt: TGTGCCTGGAATCGTCAAAGACTGATGAACACTGAAGCTTTCTTT
v_gene: TRBV6-5; d_gene: -; j_gene: TRBJ1-4; CDR3aa: CASSYQLKAEKLFF; CDR3nt: TGTGCCAGCAGTTACCAGCTTAAGGCCGAAAAACTGTTTTTT
v_gene: TRBV5-8; d_gene: TRBD2; j_gene: TRBJ2-7; CDR3aa: CASSMGLAYEQYF; CDR3nt: TGTGCCAGCAGCATGGGACTAGCCTACGAGCAGTACTTC
v_gene: TRBV29-1; d_gene: -; j_gene: TRBJ2-3; CDR3aa: CSVDPDSDTQYF; CDR3nt: TGCAGCGTTGACCCAGATTCAGATACGCAGTATTTT
v_gene: TRBV7-9; d_gene: TRBD1; j_gene: TRBJ1-1; CDR3aa: CASSFRQGGQDTEAFF; CDR3nt: TGTGCCAGCAGCTTTCGACAGGGGGGTCAGGACACTGAAGCTTTCTTT
v_gene: TRBV10-3; d_gene: -; j_gene: TRBJ1-1; CDR3aa: CAISVQAENTEAFF; CDR3nt: TGTGCCATCAGTGTGCAGGCTGAGAACACTGAAGCTTTCTTT